The clone carrying this TCR beta chain was observed a single time. Generated by immunoSEQ multiplex PCR, the TCRdb table keeps only in-frame clones and is missing some. The sample has over 250,000 clones; less than 90% are singletons. The V gene end was trimmed by 5 bases and the J gene end by 6 bases; junction bases not matched to a gene: 4. CDR1 is SGHTA and CDR2 is FQGNSA in the germline V gene. This CDR3 spans 13 amino acids. This specimen belongs to a study of blood T cell repertoires in COVID-19. Study-wide background: Whether acute or convalescent, the COVID-19 samples came from the United States, Italy and Spain. From T cells, B-cell-depleted T cells, or PBMCs came the material, which was cDNA or gDNA.

Sequencing was carried out using peripheral blood. The clonotype was recovered from a human donor in a cohort sampled during active COVID-19. The chain recombines TRBV7-2 with TRBJ2-7; TRBD2 matches at 10 bases. The CDR3 coding sequence is TGTGCCAGCAGCCTACGACTAGCGGGCGAGCAGTACTTC. Its translation is CASSLRLAGEQYF. The complete variable domain, with remaining parts taken from reference TRBV7-2 and TRBJ2-7, reads GAGVSQSPSNKVTEKGKDVELRCDPISGHTALYWYRQSLGQGLEFLIYFQGNSAPDKSGLPSDRFSAERTGGSVSTLTIQRTQQEDSAVYLCASSLRLAGEQYFGPGTRLTVT.